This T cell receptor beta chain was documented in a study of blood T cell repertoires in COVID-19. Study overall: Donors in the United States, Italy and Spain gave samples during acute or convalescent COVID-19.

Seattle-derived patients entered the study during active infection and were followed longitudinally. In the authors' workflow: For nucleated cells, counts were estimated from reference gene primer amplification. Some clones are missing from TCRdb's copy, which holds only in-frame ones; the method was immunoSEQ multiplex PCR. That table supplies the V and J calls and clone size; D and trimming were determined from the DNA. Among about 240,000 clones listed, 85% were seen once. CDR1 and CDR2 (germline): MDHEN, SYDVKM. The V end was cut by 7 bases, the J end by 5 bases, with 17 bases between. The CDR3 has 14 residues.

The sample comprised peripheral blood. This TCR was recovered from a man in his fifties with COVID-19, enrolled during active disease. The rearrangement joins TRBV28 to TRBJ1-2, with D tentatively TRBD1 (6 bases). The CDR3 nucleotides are TGTGCCAGCAACCTGACAGGCCAATTTTATGGCTACACCTTC. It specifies CASNLTGQFYGYTF.